This entry describes one T cell receptor beta chain. Produced via immunoSEQ multiplex PCR; TCRdb's table is partial and in-frame only. Of some 250,000 clones listed, about 90% are singletons. This specimen comes from a study of blood T cell repertoires in COVID-19. The CDR3 covers 12 residues. Germline CDR1 and CDR2: SGHRS and YFSETQ. V lost 7 bases, J lost 0 bases, and 5 bases lay in between. The sequenced sample consisted of PBMCs or T cells enriched from blood (not recorded which). This sequence was found in a human donor in a cohort exposed to, infected with or recovered from COVID-19 (not recorded which). The donor label of this sample is uncertain. The chain has TRBV5-1 and TRBJ1-3; D is unresolved. CDR3 DNA: TGCGCCAGCTCACTCTCTGGAAACACCATATATTTT. It codes for CASSLSGNTIYF.